The 14 T cell receptor beta chains below all came from one sample that was sequenced in a study of T cells in Graves' hyperthyroidism and ophthalmopathy (dated by TCRdb to between 2018 and 2021). To prepare the library, multiplex PCR was applied. Sequencing was performed on an Illumina HiSeq 2000. The TCR beta CDR3 regions were amplified from RNA transcripts. For the first round of RT-PCR on the TCR CDR3, the HTBI primer set was used together with the Qiagen OneStep RT-PCR kit. The raw public data were reprocessed by TCRdb itself: fastp quality trimming at Q25, MiXCR clonotype calling, in-frame beta chains only. Here each entry gathers all rows of one CDR3 protein and keeps the most common genes and DNA. Recorded for this sample are about half a million distinct CDR3 sequences; about 16% of them occurred a single time. In total, the top ten clones hold 25% to 35% of the sample. Sequencing was done on a sample of blood. The receptors were gathered from a woman between 25 and 40 years old with Graves' ophthalmopathy.

The chain links TRBV12-3 or TRBV12-4 to TRBJ1-5; TRBD1 matches at 9 bases. This CDR3 is 15 amino acids long. After removal of 6 bases from V and 4 bases from J, the junction contained 7 bases not matched to a gene. The DNA for the CDR3 is TGTGCCAGCAGAGCATCCGGGACAGGGAATCAGCCCCAGCATTTT. Protein product: CASRASGTGNQPQHF.

This clonotype was counted at least ten times. The genes are TRBV18 and TRBJ2-3; D is uncertain. This CDR3 is built from 16 residues. Germline loops: CDR1 KGHSH, CDR2 LQKENI. V gave up 3 bases and J gave up 0 bases, with 13 bases separating them. The CDR3 reads CASSPLEAQSTDTQYF. Written as DNA, the CDR3 is TGTGCCAGCTCACCGCTAGAAGCCCAAAGCACAGATACGCAGTATTTT.

The chain recombines TRBV5-6 with TRBJ1-2, with D uncertain. Trimming left V 5 bases short and J 6 bases short, with 20 bases between. The CDR3 has 15 amino acids. CDR1 SGHDT and CDR2 YYEEEE come from the germline V gene. The CDR3 DNA reads TGTGCCAGCAGATACCAATTAACGGCTCGTCATGGCTACACCTTC. This gives the protein CASRYQLTARHGYTF. Full variable domain (rest looked up from reference TRBV5-6 and TRBJ1-2): DAGVTQSPTHLIKTRGQQVTLRCSPKSGHDTVSWYQQALGQGPQFIFQYYEEEERQRGNFPDRFSGHQFPNYSSELNVNALLLGDSALYLCASRYQLTARHGYTFGSGTRLTVV.

The chain joins TRBV5-4 to TRBJ1-4; D is unclear. Between the trimmed V and J ends, which lost 4 bases and 7 bases, there was a span of 14 bases. The germline CDR1 and CDR2 sequences are SGHNT and YYREEE (reference sequence). The CDR3 is made up of 14 amino acids. CDR3 region: CASSQKVAGEKLFF. Here the CDR3 DNA reads TGTGCCAGCAGCCAGAAGGTGGCGGGTGAAAAACTGTTTTTT.

This chain joins TRBV11-2 and TRBJ2-1, with 11 bases fitting TRBD2. CDR3 length equals 20 residues. Unmatched junction bases numbered 14, after V lost 4 bases and J lost 0 bases. Germline-derived CDR1 and CDR2 are SGHAT and FQNNGV. In DNA, the CDR3 is TGTGCCAGCAGCTCCCACAGGGGGATAGGGACTAGCGGCTCCTACAATGAGCAGTTCTTC. Translated, it gives CASSSHRGIGTSGSYNEQFF.

Turning to this clonotype: Just one base apart from a much larger clone, this may be a read error. V is TRBV12-3 or TRBV12-4 and J is TRBJ2-2; D ambiguous. V shed 6 bases and J shed 9 bases, with 11 bases lying between them. CDR3 length equals 12 residues. For the CDR3, the DNA is TGTGCCAGCAGCTTCGGCGGTAGGGAGCTGTTTTTT. Its protein product is CASSFGGRELFF.

This clonotype has a count of ten or more. The chain couples TRBV18 to TRBJ2-7; D uncertain. The CDR3 runs to 13 residues. V was clipped by 2 bases and J by 4 bases, with 9 bases between them. The V gene's germline CDR1 is KGHSH and CDR2 LQKENI. CDR3 bases: TGTGCCAGCTCACCAGCGCCAGGTTACGAGCAGTACTTC. As protein: CASSPAPGYEQYF.

This clonotype has a handful of counts. The CDR3 protein is CASSYTRLAGVKTGELFF. CDR3 sequence (DNA): TGTGCCAGCAGTTACACCCGACTAGCGGGAGTCAAAACCGGGGAGCTGTTTTTT. This chain uses TRBV6-2 or TRBV6-3 with TRBJ2-2; 12 bases agree with TRBD2. The junction had 9 bases not matched to a gene; V was cut back by 2 bases and J by 5 bases. The germline V gene encodes CDR1 MNHEY and CDR2 SVGEGT. The CDR3 sequence is 18 residues long.

The chain combines TRBV7-3 with TRBJ2-1; a possible D gene is TRBD1 (6 bases). The germline V and J ends were trimmed by 2 bases and 5 bases, with 13 bases remaining between them. Germline V gives CDR1 SGHTA, CDR2 FQGTGA. The CDR3 is made up of 15 amino acids. The CDR3 nucleotides read TGTGCCAGCAGCTTATATGGAACAGGGAACAATGAGCAGTTCTTC. Translating it yields CASSLYGTGNNEQFF.

Details on this clonotype: This could be a read error, since a much larger clone is one nucleotide away. V gene TRBV7-2 combines with J gene TRBJ1-1; no clear D. V was pared by 1 base and J by 4 bases, with 10 bases between. The CDR3 consists of 14 residues. The germline CDR1 and CDR2 sequences are SGHTA and FQGNSA. This CDR3 reads CTSSLGQETTEAFF. CDR3 DNA sequence: TGTACCAGCAGCTTAGGCCAGGAGACCACTGAAGCTTTCTTT.

This clonotype was found many times. The genes are TRBV28 and TRBJ1-5; the match to TRBD1 covers 7 bases. Germline-derived CDR1 and CDR2 are MDHEN and SYDVKM. Germline trimming cut 4 bases from V and 0 bases from J; bases unmatched to any gene: 15. This CDR3 has 19 residues. CDR3 bases: TGTGCCAGCAGTTCGAGCTTCGGGACAGACATCTATAGCAATCAGCCCCAGCATTTT. This codes for CASSSSFGTDIYSNQPQHF.

The table lists this clonotype with a few counts. The chain is built from TRBV29-1 and TRBJ2-7; 9 bases align to TRBD1. The CDR3 totals 14 residues. The J segment lost 6 bases and the V segment lost 3 bases, leaving 9 bases of the junction unmatched. The germline CDR1 and CDR2 sequences are SQVTM and ANQGSEA. The CDR3 loop reads CSVDFGTGSLEQYF. The CDR3 DNA is TGCAGCGTTGATTTTGGGACAGGGTCACTCGAGCAGTACTTC.

In its sample, this clonotype was seen many times. The gene calls are TRBV20-1 and TRBJ2-7; tentative D call: TRBD1 (6 bases). Germline V gives CDR1 DFQATT, CDR2 SNEGSKA (reference sequence). The V and J ends lost 3 bases and 0 bases respectively, with 15 bases between them. The CDR3 sequence is 15 residues long. CDR3 in amino acids: CSASDVGTSSYEQYF. DNA of the CDR3: TGCAGTGCTAGCGACGTTGGGACATCCTCCTACGAGCAGTACTTC.

This clonotype occurred many times. The chain uses TRBV28 and TRBJ2-7; TRBD1 agrees at 8 bases. Germline V gene lookup returns CDR1 MDHEN and CDR2 SYDVKM. This CDR3 has 13 residues. V trimming: 8 bases; J trimming: 1 base; junction bases outside the gene matches: 4. For the CDR3, the DNA is TGTGCCAGCTTAGACAGGGGTTCCTACGAGCAGTACTTC. This codes for CASLDRGSYEQYF.